This TCR beta chain comes out of a study of blood T cell repertoires in COVID-19. The wider study: Samples came from the United States, Italy and Spain, spanning acute and convalescent COVID-19.

Data came from immunoSEQ multiplex PCR; TCRdb stores just in-frame clones and leaves some out. The sample lists approximately 100,000 clones, 65% to 75% occurring once. Germline V gene sequence: CDR1 SGHRS, CDR2 YFSETQ. This CDR3 region has 14 residues. The V gene lost 0 bases and the J gene lost 6 bases, with 10 bases spanning the gap. The source is an elderly man with acute or convalescent COVID-19. The chain has TRBV5-1 and TRBJ2-1, with D possibly being TRBD1 (6 bases). Sequencing was performed on peripheral blood. CDR3 sequence reads: CASSLGGPSNEQFF. CDR3 bases: TGCGCCAGCAGCTTGGGGGGGCCTTCCAATGAGCAGTTCTTC.